The present T cell receptor (beta chain) was sequenced within a study of blood T cell repertoires in COVID-19. Study in general: Sources were T cells, B-cell-depleted T cells, or PBMCs; the material itself was cDNA or gDNA.

V gave up 6 bases and J gave up 11 bases; unmatched junction bases: 12. The CDR3 is 15 residues long. CDR1 and CDR2 (germline): SGHNT, YENEEA. Libraries were prepared by immunoSEQ multiplex PCR; TCRdb keeps only in-frame clonotypes and omits some of them. This sample has about 23,000 clones, with over 75% found just once. This clone was recorded a few times. The sample consisted of peripheral blood. This chain connects TRBV11-3 to TRBJ2-1, with TRBD1 matching 11 bases. The clonotype originates from a woman older than 75 with acute or convalescent COVID-19. CDR3 amino acids: CASSQRGTGGNKQFF. CDR3 nucleotide sequence: TGTGCCAGCAGTCAGCGAGGGACAGGGGGGAACAAGCAGTTCTTC.